These T cell receptor beta chains were read from a single sample in a study of vaccination and CD4 T cells after COVID-19. Via MiXCR, TCRdb re-called the PCR reads, giving one row per CDR3 protein. The sample has roughly 22,000 distinct CDR3 sequences, approximately 32% seen once. For these receptors, no antigen is known. Sequencing input: cultured CD4+ T cells from blood. The origin of the receptors is a human donor with COVID-19. Both conserved end residues are trimmed from each CDR3.

cdr3_aa j_call v_call
ASSLGPGINTEAF TRBJ1-1 TRBV7-9
SARGVGAGTEAF TRBJ1-1 TRBV20-1
ATSVRTSNQPQH TRBJ1-5 TRBV24-1
SALGLAGDYNEQF TRBJ2-1 TRBV20-1
ASSRRVGTEAF TRBJ1-1 TRBV6-1
SASPNLLDRGALDTQY TRBJ2-3 TRBV20-1
SATRDRANTGELF TRBJ2-2 TRBV20-1
ASSEGLARETQY TRBJ2-5 TRBV10-2
ASSSQPRDRAFNQPQH TRBJ1-5 TRBV27
SAIARNYPTSEQY TRBJ2-7 TRBV20-1
ASSTSSQGAVNYGYT TRBJ1-2 TRBV21-1
ASSPGGGPTDTQY TRBJ2-3 TRBV11-3
AWSTGNAAYYGYT TRBJ1-2 TRBV30
ASSLIGGRYEQY TRBJ2-7 TRBV12-3/TRBV12-4
ASDPGQGNQPQH TRBJ1-5 TRBV7-9
ASSTLGHQD TRBJ2-7 TRBV12-3/TRBV12-4
ASRGQGFSSPLH TRBJ1-6 TRBV6-1
ASSEDRRYPTQY TRBJ2-3 TRBV25-1
AISEVGATDTQY TRBJ2-3 TRBV10-3
ASSKAVGQLNTEAF TRBJ1-1 TRBV21-1
TSSPPGQAYTEAF TRBJ1-1 TRBV6-1
ASSGRAGAGTEAF TRBJ1-1 TRBV2
ASRQGQNYGYT TRBJ1-2 TRBV6-1
ASTRQGDLGYEQY TRBJ2-7 TRBV6-1
ASSLWASGGANTGELF TRBJ2-2 TRBV11-2
ASSGAPDVTYEQY TRBJ2-7 TRBV9
ASSGGTGRRDTEAF TRBJ1-1 TRBV6-1
ASSQVSGRGNSPLH TRBJ1-6 TRBV14
ASSISPRGTHNSPLH TRBJ1-6 TRBV7-8
ASSTTSAAGELF TRBJ2-2 TRBV7-6
ASNLRGNQETQY TRBJ2-5 TRBV19
ASSDGVEQY TRBJ2-7 TRBV2
ASSEEGYGYT TRBJ1-2 TRBV2
SARAWQGQETQY TRBJ2-5 TRBV20-1
ASSIEGANPRGEQF TRBJ2-1 TRBV6-1
ASSFRGVETQY TRBJ2-5 TRBV5-6
ASSLSGDNEQF TRBJ2-1 TRBV7-6
AWSVVGAPRNGYT TRBJ1-2 TRBV30
ASSMLAGQETQY TRBJ2-5 TRBV19
ASSLRGSSGNTIY TRBJ1-3 TRBV7-9
ASSLEGYLPGETQY TRBJ2-5 TRBV5-1
ASRKSGVYDEQF TRBJ2-1 TRBV2
ASSFFPSNQPQH TRBJ1-5 TRBV12-3/TRBV12-4
SARPGQNGEQY TRBJ2-7 TRBV20-1
ASSARQGAIYEQY TRBJ2-7 TRBV5-1
ASSPDLNYGYT TRBJ1-2 TRBV11-2
ASSYTDRAHETQY TRBJ2-5 TRBV6-2/TRBV6-3
ASSLGVGRGSSYNEQF TRBJ2-1 TRBV11-3
ATSDPREIPYEQY TRBJ2-7 TRBV24-1
SVAPWGPSSGANVLT TRBJ2-6 TRBV29-1
ASSFPGLAGHSYEQY TRBJ2-7 TRBV28
ASSIGTSGGQETQY TRBJ2-5 TRBV5-1
ASSAGEMYQPQH TRBJ1-5 TRBV2
SASPPGLAGGLGTQY TRBJ2-5 TRBV20-1
ASGLVPGHGGNQPQH TRBJ1-5 TRBV12-5